The 15 T cell receptor beta chains listed next were all sequenced from one sample in a study of cytomegalovirus exposure and HLA in healthy donors (TCRdb year 2017). The receptor library was made with the immunoSEQ multiplex PCR assay. The multiplex PCR relied on a mix of 60 forward primers for TCR Vbeta segments and 13 reverse primers for TCR Jbeta segments. TCRdb carries this immuneACCESS record with in-frame sequences only. Its versions omit some clonotypes, under half of them owing to an unresolved V gene in the studies checked, with the rest unexplained. Present in this sample are 100,000 or so clones, 80% to 85% of which were seen just once. 6.5% to 7% of the sample goes to the ten largest clones. The sample taken for sequencing was PBMCs. The receptor set was obtained from a man aged 30 to 39 in good health and CMV-seropositive.

J is TRBJ1-5 and V is TRBV19; no reliable D call. V dropped 7 bases and J dropped 0 bases, with 13 bases sitting between them. CDR1 is LNHDA and CDR2 is SQIVND in the germline V gene (reference sequence). CDR3 length: 15 residues. CDR3 coding DNA: TGTGCCAGTATTCCGCTTGGAGTTAGCAATCAGCCCCAGCATTTT. As protein: CASIPLGVSNQPQHF.

The rearrangement links TRBV2 to TRBJ2-7, with D unresolved. With 6 bases removed from V and 6 bases from J, the gap between germline ends came to 18 bases. The CDR3 has 14 residues. CDR1 is SNHLY, CDR2 FYNNEI, per germline. CDR3 in DNA: TGTGCCAGCAGCGCCCAGAAAAACACCGTCGAGCAGTACTTC. This encodes CASSAQKNTVEQYF.

This chain uses TRBV19 with TRBJ2-3; 7 nucleotides match TRBD2. Trimming removed 5 bases from V and 4 bases from J; junction bases left unmatched: 6. The CDR3 extends over 14 amino acids. From germline, CDR1 is LNHDA and CDR2 SQIVND (reference sequence). In DNA form, the CDR3 reads TGTGCCAGTAGTCCAGGACTAGTGGCAGATACGCAGTATTTT. Encoded protein: CASSPGLVADTQYF.

V is TRBV7-2 and J is TRBJ2-5; no definite D call. This CDR3 spans 12 amino acids. Trimming left V 3 bases short and J 8 bases short, with 10 bases between. CDR1 and CDR2 from the germline V gene are SGHTA and FQGNSA. The chain's CDR3 is CASSFERATQYF. As DNA, the CDR3 is TGTGCCAGCAGCTTTGAGCGTGCCACCCAGTACTTC.

This clone appeared once. The chain has TRBV4-1 and TRBJ2-7, with 9 nucleotides matching TRBD2. The germline gives CDR1 MGHRA, CDR2 YSYEKL. The CDR3 spans 17 residues. V was pared by 4 bases and J by 4 bases, with 14 bases of the junction left unmatched. CDR3 DNA sequence: TGCGCCAGCAGCCCGGGCTTATCAGCGGGAGGTTTATACGAGCAGTACTTC. Its translation is CASSPGLSAGGLYEQYF.

The CDR3 DNA sequence: TGCGCCAGCAGCGCCCCAGGGGATGGCTACACCTTC. Translation: CASSAPGDGYTF. The gene calls are TRBV5-1 and TRBJ1-2; maybe TRBD1 (6 bases). The CDR3 is made up of 12 amino acids. From germline, CDR1 is SGHRS and CDR2 YFSETQ. The V gene lost 4 bases and the J gene lost 6 bases, with 10 bases spanning the gap.

The chain uses TRBV7-9 and TRBJ2-7; D might be TRBD2 (5 bases). This CDR3 has 11 residues. Trimming cost V 5 bases and J 11 bases, with 13 bases left between them. The V gene's germline CDR1 is SEHNR and CDR2 FQNEAQ (reference sequence). The CDR3 nucleotides read TGTGCCAGCAGCCCGGACGGGAATAAGTACTTC. Translation: CASSPDGNKYF.

V is TRBV6-6 and J is TRBJ1-2, with a tentative D call TRBD1 (5 bases). The CDR3 runs 14 residues. Between the trimmed V and J ends, which lost 5 bases and 5 bases, there was a span of 15 bases. Germline V lookup: CDR1 MNHNY, CDR2 SVGAGI (reference sequence). CDR3: CASSGGSGGYGYTF. The CDR3 bases are TGTGCCAGCAGTGGCGGCTCGGGGGGATATGGCTACACCTTC.

This chain links TRBV7-8 with TRBJ2-5; 7 bases match TRBD2. This CDR3 has 16 amino acids. From germline, CDR1 is SGHVS and CDR2 FQNEAQ. Losses at the gene ends were 3 bases for V and 5 bases for J; bases not matched to a gene: 12. This chain's CDR3 is CASSLAGLELLETQYF. The CDR3 DNA follows: TGTGCCAGCAGCTTGGCTGGACTAGAACTACTCGAGACCCAGTACTTC.

The chain uses TRBV29-1 and TRBJ2-7, with 12 bases lining up with TRBD1. This CDR3 spans 15 amino acids. CDR1 is SQVTM, CDR2 ANQGSEA, per germline. The junction had 6 bases not matched to a gene; V was cut back by 4 bases and J by 2 bases. The DNA for the CDR3 is TGCAGCGTTGGGATTTGGGACAGGGGGCCCTACGAGCAGTACTTC. Its protein is CSVGIWDRGPYEQYF.

The genes are TRBV2 and TRBJ1-1; D gene ambiguous. This CDR3 is 14 amino acids long. The germline gives CDR1 SNHLY, CDR2 FYNNEI. V dropped 4 bases and J dropped 4 bases, with 13 bases sitting between them. DNA for the CDR3: TGTGCCAGCAGTGGTTCCGCCCCGGGCACTGAAGCTTTCTTT. Its protein is CASSGSAPGTEAFF.

The V and J genes are TRBV28 and TRBJ2-6; D unclear. The CDR3 is made up of 15 amino acids. Germline values: CDR1 MDHEN, CDR2 SYDVKM. Trimming shortened V by 5 bases and J by 5 bases, and 13 bases separated the two germline ends. CDR3: CASSKRSWRANVLTF. The DNA for the CDR3 is TGTGCCAGCAGTAAACGGAGTTGGAGGGCCAACGTCCTGACTTTC.

The CDR3 bases are TGTGCCAGCAGTTGGCGGGGGACTCAAGAGACCCAGTACTTC. This translates into CASSWRGTQETQYF. The chain combines TRBV7-6 with TRBJ2-5, with 7 bases lining up with TRBD2. CDR1 is SGHVS and CDR2 is FNYEAQ in the germline V gene. The CDR3 has 14 residues. The trim removed 6 bases at V and 2 bases at J, leaving 6 bases unmatched.

V is TRBV7-2 and J is TRBJ2-7; weak D call: TRBD1 (6 bases). The germline CDR1 and CDR2 sequences are SGHTA and FQGNSA. Trimming left V 5 bases short and J 1 base short, with 12 bases between. The CDR3 spans 14 residues. The CDR3 DNA is TGTGCCAGCAGCCCCCAGGACAGTTCCTACGAGCAGTACTTC. This translates into CASSPQDSSYEQYF.

The chain couples TRBV6-5 to TRBJ1-1; D uncertain. There are 13 residues in the CDR3. The V gene lost 7 bases and the J gene lost 11 bases, with 20 bases spanning the gap. Germline CDR1 and CDR2: MNHEY and SVGAGI. CDR3 bases: TGTGCCAGCACCACTACCCGCCAGCTAAGGGCTTTCTTT. Its translation is CASTTTRQLRAFF.